The rows below give T cell receptor beta chains drawn from one sample of a study of cytomegalovirus exposure and HLA in healthy donors. Only in-frame clones appear in the TCRdb table, and some are missing; sequencing was by immunoSEQ multiplex PCR. The sample comprises about 150,000 clones, about 88% of which are singletons, and over 3% rests with the top ten. Sequenced material: PBMCs. The receptors here all came from a woman in her late teens or twenties in good health and CMV-seropositive. CDR3s leave out the opening cysteine and the closing phenylalanine or tryptophan. Fields, in order: clone size, CDR3 length, J gene, V gene, CDR3 protein. Expanded clones are given a class, and other clones once, few, many or no size at all.

clone size: .
CDR3 length: 15
J gene: TRBJ2-1
V gene: TRBV11-2
CDR3 protein: ASSLVGGDRAYNEQF

clone size: .
CDR3 length: 14
J gene: TRBJ2-1
V gene: TRBV7-9
CDR3 protein: ASSARLAGSYNEQF

clone size: .
CDR3 length: 16
J gene: TRBJ2-2
V gene: TRBV28
CDR3 protein: ASRPLPPRRGNTGELF

clone size: .
CDR3 length: 13
J gene: TRBJ1-1
V gene: TRBV19
CDR3 protein: ASSVNRGQNTEAF

clone size: once
CDR3 length: 11
J gene: TRBJ2-7
V gene: TRBV7-9
CDR3 protein: ASSSLTAYEQY

clone size: .
CDR3 length: 15
J gene: TRBJ2-7
V gene: TRBV2
CDR3 protein: ASSEADPEQISYEQY

clone size: .
CDR3 length: 12
J gene: TRBJ2-5
V gene: TRBV5-1
CDR3 protein: ASSPRGGAETQY

clone size: .
CDR3 length: 10
J gene: TRBJ2-5
V gene: TRBV5-8
CDR3 protein: ASSSARETQY

clone size: .
CDR3 length: 12
J gene: TRBJ2-3
V gene: TRBV11-3
CDR3 protein: ASKSGLSTDTQY

clone size: .
CDR3 length: 12
J gene: TRBJ1-2
V gene: TRBV29-1
CDR3 protein: SVRPFGQFYGYT

clone size: .
CDR3 length: 13
J gene: TRBJ2-5
V gene: TRBV5-4
CDR3 protein: ASTLRGGRGETQY

clone size: .
CDR3 length: 13
J gene: TRBJ2-1
V gene: TRBV5-6
CDR3 protein: ASILSGSYYNEQF

clone size: .
CDR3 length: 13
J gene: TRBJ2-7
V gene: TRBV7-9
CDR3 protein: ASSFDRDRVYEQY

clone size: .
CDR3 length: 12
J gene: TRBJ2-3
V gene: TRBV23-1
CDR3 protein: ASGEEDRADTQY

clone size: .
CDR3 length: 13
J gene: TRBJ1-2
V gene: TRBV30
CDR3 protein: AWSFQAGRNYGYT

clone size: .
CDR3 length: 13
J gene: TRBJ1-1
V gene: TRBV14
CDR3 protein: ASSYGTGIPSEAF

clone size: .
CDR3 length: 14
J gene: TRBJ1-5
V gene: TRBV28
CDR3 protein: ASSGGSGYGKGLQH

clone size: .
CDR3 length: 14
J gene: TRBJ1-5
V gene: TRBV7-8
CDR3 protein: ASSLARVPPNQPQH

clone size: .
CDR3 length: 14
J gene: TRBJ2-2
V gene: TRBV7-6
CDR3 protein: ASSLALGVSTGELF

clone size: .
CDR3 length: 12
J gene: TRBJ2-3
V gene: TRBV19
CDR3 protein: ASSMTGLKDTQY

clone size: .
CDR3 length: 13
J gene: TRBJ2-2
V gene: TRBV2
CDR3 protein: ASRPGTVNTGELF

clone size: .
CDR3 length: 14
J gene: TRBJ2-5
V gene: TRBV15
CDR3 protein: ATSSWGGTGFKTQY

clone size: .
CDR3 length: 16
J gene: TRBJ1-3
V gene: TRBV10-3
CDR3 protein: AISESIYAQNGGNTIY

clone size: once
CDR3 length: 13
J gene: TRBJ1-1
V gene: TRBV25-1
CDR3 protein: ASSELDSRNTEAF

clone size: .
CDR3 length: 14
J gene: TRBJ2-3
V gene: TRBV9
CDR3 protein: ASSARGTSSTDTQY

clone size: .
CDR3 length: 11
J gene: TRBJ1-2
V gene: TRBV15
CDR3 protein: ATSRDRGYGYT

clone size: .
CDR3 length: 12
J gene: TRBJ1-1
V gene: TRBV9
CDR3 protein: ASSEEWWDTEAF

clone size: once
CDR3 length: 12
J gene: TRBJ2-2
V gene: TRBV7-6
CDR3 protein: ASSPLGRSGELF

clone size: .
CDR3 length: 11
J gene: TRBJ2-3
V gene: TRBV7-3
CDR3 protein: ASSLAETDTQY

clone size: .
CDR3 length: 13
J gene: TRBJ1-1
V gene: TRBV5-1
CDR3 protein: ASSLARGLGTEAF

clone size: once
CDR3 length: 13
J gene: TRBJ2-5
V gene: TRBV5-4
CDR3 protein: ASSTGLAGGETQY

clone size: .
CDR3 length: 11
J gene: TRBJ1-5
V gene: TRBV2
CDR3 protein: ASRGTGQPPQH

clone size: .
CDR3 length: 11
J gene: TRBJ2-3
V gene: TRBV7-7
CDR3 protein: ASSLAEADTQY

clone size: .
CDR3 length: 12
J gene: TRBJ2-2
V gene: TRBV6-5
CDR3 protein: ASGRGGRTGELF

clone size: .
CDR3 length: 12
J gene: TRBJ2-7
V gene: TRBV28
CDR3 protein: ASRGQGRTYEQY

clone size: .
CDR3 length: 15
J gene: TRBJ2-1
V gene: TRBV27
CDR3 protein: ASSFRLAGGHYNEQF

clone size: .
CDR3 length: 12
J gene: TRBJ1-1
V gene: TRBV7-8
CDR3 protein: ASSLGQANTEAF

clone size: .
CDR3 length: 14
J gene: TRBJ2-5
V gene: TRBV7-2
CDR3 protein: ASSSQPGGSAETQY

clone size: .
CDR3 length: 9
J gene: TRBJ2-1
V gene: TRBV30
CDR3 protein: AWTLLNEQF

clone size: once
CDR3 length: 13
J gene: TRBJ2-5
V gene: TRBV7-2
CDR3 protein: ASSLVSGGQETQY

clone size: .
CDR3 length: 13
J gene: TRBJ2-1
V gene: TRBV6-1
CDR3 protein: ASERGTGLRNEQF

clone size: .
CDR3 length: 13
J gene: TRBJ2-3
V gene: TRBV11-3
CDR3 protein: ASSLRTSAPDTQY

clone size: .
CDR3 length: 12
J gene: TRBJ2-2
V gene: TRBV29-1
CDR3 protein: SVAHGSDTGELF

clone size: .
CDR3 length: 12
J gene: TRBJ2-2
V gene: TRBV11-2
CDR3 protein: ASTSLSNTGELF

clone size: .
CDR3 length: 13
J gene: TRBJ1-5
V gene: TRBV19
CDR3 protein: ASSGRDRGVQPQH

clone size: .
CDR3 length: 14
J gene: TRBJ2-2
V gene: TRBV9
CDR3 protein: ASSVGLAGVTGELF

clone size: .
CDR3 length: 11
J gene: TRBJ2-7
V gene: TRBV7-2
CDR3 protein: ASSLVSRSEQY

clone size: .
CDR3 length: 13
J gene: TRBJ2-3
V gene: TRBV5-4
CDR3 protein: ASSPDSGYTDTQY

clone size: .
CDR3 length: 13
J gene: TRBJ2-2
V gene: TRBV6-1
CDR3 protein: ASSELAGVPGELF